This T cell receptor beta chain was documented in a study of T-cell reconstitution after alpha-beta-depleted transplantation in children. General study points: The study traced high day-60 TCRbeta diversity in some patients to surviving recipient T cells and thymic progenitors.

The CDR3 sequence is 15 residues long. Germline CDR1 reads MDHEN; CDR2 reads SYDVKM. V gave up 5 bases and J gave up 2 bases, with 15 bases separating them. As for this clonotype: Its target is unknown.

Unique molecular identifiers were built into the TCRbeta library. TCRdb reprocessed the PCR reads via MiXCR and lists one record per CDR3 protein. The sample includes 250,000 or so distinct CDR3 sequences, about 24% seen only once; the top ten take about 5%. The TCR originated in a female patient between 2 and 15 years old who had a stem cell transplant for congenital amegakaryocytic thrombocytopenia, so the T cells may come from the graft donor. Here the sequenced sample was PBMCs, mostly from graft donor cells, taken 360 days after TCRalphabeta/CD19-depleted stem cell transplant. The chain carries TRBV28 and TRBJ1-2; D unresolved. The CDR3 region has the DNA TGTGCCAGCAGTCCCTACCCGGCATGGAACTATGGCTACACCTTC. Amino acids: CASSPYPAWNYGYTF.